Reported below is one TCR beta chain. In the study's own analysis: Reference gene primers were amplified, and this amplification served to estimate nucleated cell counts. Assay: immunoSEQ multiplex PCR; the TCRdb copy retains only in-frame clones and omits some. V, J and clone size are those of that table, while D and trimming were read from the DNA. The sample has 200,000 to 300,000 clones, roughly 85% seen once. These data are taken from a study of blood T cell repertoires in COVID-19. The CDR3 runs 14 residues. V dropped 1 base and J dropped 11 bases, with 17 bases sitting between them. In germline, CDR1 is MDHEN, CDR2 SYDVKM. Participants, about 18 to 100 years old, spanned approximately 26 US areas. In the 2 weeks before study entry, exposed participants met a COVID-19 case, which was PCR-confirmed or clinician-diagnosed.

The sample taken for sequencing was PBMCs or T cells enriched from blood (not recorded which). The rearrangement uses TRBV28 and TRBJ1-1; TRBD1 is a possible D gene (6 bases). The clonotype originates from a woman aged 40 to 55 who had been exposed to COVID-19. The CDR3 DNA reads as TGTGCCAGCAGTTTATCCTCCGGGGGGCGCGCGGCTTTCTTT. Protein product: CASSLSSGGRAAFF. The full variable domain, rest sourced from reference TRBV28 and TRBJ1-1, is DVKVTQSSRYLVKRTGEKVFLECVQDMDHENMFWYRQDPGLGLRLIYFSYDVKMKEKGDIPEGYSVSREKKERFSLILESASTNQTSMYLCASSLSSGGRAAFFGQGTRLTVV.